This T cell receptor beta chain originates from a study of T cell repertoires in cytomegalovirus infection. As for the study in general: Public TCR beta signature analysis indicated the presence of both CMV infection and matching HLA type.

This clonotype was counted ten times or more. Its target is not known. The V gene's germline CDR1 is SGHVS and CDR2 FQNEAQ. The CDR3 sequence is 14 residues long. With 1 base removed from V and 7 bases from J, the gap between germline ends came to 11 bases. TCRdb reanalysed the reads using MiXCR and keeps one entry per CDR3 protein. The table shows 230,000 or so distinct CDR3 sequences, with about a sixth occurring only once. Study-level findings and limits: Cumulative public TCR beta family frequency identified carriers of CMV plus the relevant HLA. The ex vivo response showed dominance by HLA-C-restricted CMV-specific TCR beta clonotypes.

This sequence was found in a human donor in good health (CMV status not recorded). Some clones in this sample may be carry-over from other donors' samples. The chain links TRBV7-8 to TRBJ1-5, with a weak D call TRBD1 (5 bases). Input material: CD8+ T cells from PBMCs. DNA of the CDR3: TGTGCCAGCAGCTTAGTCGGCAGGGACCAGCCCCAGCATTTT. Translated: CASSLVGRDQPQHF.